The table lists the clone carrying this TCR beta chain with a few counts. These data come from a study of beta chain features in type 1 diabetes. The V gene end was trimmed by 6 bases and the J gene end by 0 bases; junction bases not matched to a gene: 9. The CDR3 length is 16 residues. Germline lookup yields CDR1 SQVTM and CDR2 ANQGSEA. Expressed TCRB transcripts were sequenced, since all the RNA that had been isolated was reverse transcribed. Here immunoSEQ multiplex PCR was the method, and the copy in TCRdb shows in-frame clones only, minus some. The data contain fewer than 350,000 clones, 15% to 20% of them singletons.

Sequencing was done on a sample of naive CD4+ T cells from blood. The clonotype originates from a woman between 18 and 29 years old in good health. J is TRBJ2-1 and V is TRBV29-1, with 9 bases lining up with TRBD2. The CDR3 DNA is TGCAGCGTCGGAAAACTAGCGGGTCGCTCCTACAATGAGCAGTTCTTC. Encoded protein: CSVGKLAGRSYNEQFF.